This T cell receptor beta chain was recovered during a study of cytomegalovirus exposure and HLA in healthy donors. Profiled with immunoSEQ multiplex PCR; TCRdb holds only in-frame clones, not every one. This sample has about 82,000 clones, with more than 85% found just once. Sample: PBMCs. The source is a man between 18 and 35 years old in good health and CMV-seronegative.

CDR3 sequence reads: CASSLIRLAANTGELFF. The CDR3 DNA reads as TGTGCCAGCAGCTTAATTAGACTAGCGGCAAACACCGGGGAGCTGTTTTTT. This rearrangement joins TRBV7-3 to TRBJ2-2, with 9 bases lining up with TRBD2. The ends lost 1 base at V and 2 bases at J; junction bases unmatched: 5. Germline-derived CDR1 and CDR2 are SGHTA and FQGTGA. The CDR3 is 17 amino acids.